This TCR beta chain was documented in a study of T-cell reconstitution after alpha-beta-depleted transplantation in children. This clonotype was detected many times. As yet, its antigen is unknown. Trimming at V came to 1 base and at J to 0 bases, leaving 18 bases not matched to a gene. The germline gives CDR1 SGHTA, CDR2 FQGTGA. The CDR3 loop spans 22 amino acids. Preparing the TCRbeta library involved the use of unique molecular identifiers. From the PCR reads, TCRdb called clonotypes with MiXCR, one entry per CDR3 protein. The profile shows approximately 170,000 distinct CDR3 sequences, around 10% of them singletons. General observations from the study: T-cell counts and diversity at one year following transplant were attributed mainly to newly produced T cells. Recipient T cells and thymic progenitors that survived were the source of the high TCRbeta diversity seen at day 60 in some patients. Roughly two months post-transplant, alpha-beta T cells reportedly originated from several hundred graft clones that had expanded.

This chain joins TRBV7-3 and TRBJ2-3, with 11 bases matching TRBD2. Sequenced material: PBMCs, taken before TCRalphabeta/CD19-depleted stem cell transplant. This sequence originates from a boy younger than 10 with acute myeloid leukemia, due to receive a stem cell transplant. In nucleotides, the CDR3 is TGTGCCAGCAGCTTAAGGAGCGGGAGACTAGCGGGGCCTCGCCGTAGCACAGATACGCAGTATTTT. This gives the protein CASSLRSGRLAGPRRSTDTQYF.